The present T cell receptor beta chain was sequenced within a study of PD-L1 blockade in urothelial cancer. The overall study: Per blood sample, T cells had a median of 141,255.

Sequencing used immunoSEQ multiplex PCR; TCRdb keeps in-frame clones, though not all of them. In the table there are 50,000 to 70,000 clones, about 81% of which are singletons. The CDR3 is 14 residues long. Germline V lookup: CDR1 SGHVS, CDR2 FNYEAQ. Trimming removed 1 base from V and 0 bases from J, with 6 bases in between. This clone was found once. This sample's time point: pretreatment peripheral blood. Per-patient samples, pretreatment and on-treatment, numbered 1 to 8. The receptor comes from a man aged 65-85 years with urothelial cancer. J is TRBJ1-1 and V is TRBV7-6; D is unresolved. This specimen was PBMCs, taken around atezolizumab (anti-PD-L1) treatment. CDR3 loop: CASSLDIMNTEAFF. CDR3 bases: TGTGCCAGCAGCTTAGACATAATGAACACTGAAGCTTTCTTT. The whole variable domain, remainder taken from reference TRBV7-6 and TRBJ1-1, is GAGVSQSPRYKVTKRGQDVALRCDPISGHVSLYWYRQALGQGPEFLTYFNYEAQQDKSGLPNDRFSAERPEGSISTLTIQRTEQRDSAMYRCASSLDIMNTEAFFGQGTRLTVV.